This TCR beta chain was identified in a study of cytomegalovirus exposure and HLA in healthy donors (dated by TCRdb to 2017 to 2019). Study-wide context: According to an earlier analysis of 587 of the donors, about 179 million T cells yielded 100 million or so unique TCR beta sequences and approximately 280 Gb of sequence data. About 320 gigabases of sequencing data and tens of millions of unique TCR sequences were included in an early release covering roughly 700 HLA-typed donors. Of the 300 to 500 genotyped donors, 70% to 90% were placed in the genetic ancestry cluster associated with self-reported Caucasian donors. The study aimed to test whether cataloging public T cell receptors could reveal signatures of past pathogen exposure. Using immunosequencing, the study profiled T cell repertoires from 666 subjects and related those repertoires to cytomegalovirus serostatus. A separate validation cohort of roughly 130 different subjects was used in addition to the 666-subject first cohort. High-throughput TCR immunosequencing, statistical association of individual TCRs with disease status, and machine learning were combined to predict cytomegalovirus infection status. A later analysis re-examined previously published TCR beta repertoires from 500 to 700 donors and added high-resolution HLA genotyping to investigate patterns of TCR occurrence. The later analysis used no new phenotypic data to find candidate immune exposures, relying instead on TCR beta sequences and their occurrence across donors. An earlier analysis of about 620 of the donors applied high-throughput TCR beta sequencing to assess whether each TCR beta V gene segment acted as functional or pseudogenic. Donor age, sex, ethnicity and CMV serostatus were compiled together with the repertoire data. Genome-wide SNP genotypes for about 60% of the 666 donors were used in a later genetic analysis, which treated that subset as a discovery cohort. All discovery cohort repertoires had been generated using a single sequencing platform. HLA typing covered class I and class II loci at four-digit resolution. Typing coverage varied by locus: about 629-640 donors for A, B, C, DRB1 and DQB1; roughly 500 for DQA1; around 570 for DPA1; around 450 for DPB1. Roughly five DR-DQ haplotypes were handled as single units for association and clustering because linkage in the cohort was strong. On average, around 200,000 unique TCR beta nucleotide sequences were sequenced per donor among a few hundred genotyped donors of the cohort, with roughly a sixth of those sequences being non-productive.

Here is what the overall study found, with its caveats: In a later analysis, about 17,000 TCR beta sequences were associated with specific HLA alleles at a false discovery rate of 0.05. The only immune exposure information available for the cohort was CMV serostatus. Only TCR beta chains were sequenced in this cohort, and the absence of alpha or paired-chain data limited detectable features. A few of the identified cytomegalovirus-associated TCR beta chains were confirmed in vitro to be specific for cytomegalovirus antigens. Assigning TCR associations to individual alleles was difficult when HLA alleles, especially DR and DQ, strongly co-occurred. Roughly uniform sequencing depth across donors was assumed in presence/absence analyses, although this assumption may not hold. In a later genetic analysis, fewer N-insertions in productive TCRs were reported among donors in an Asian-associated ancestry cluster than the roughly 700-donor mean. An earlier analysis of around 500 of the donors showed that most TCR beta V segments appeared in productive rearrangements either about 87% or about 30% of the time, which broadly matched IMGT annotations. Because the 87-base-pair reads could not distinguish some IMGT-functional V segments, including TRBV6-2 and TRBV6-3, those segments were excluded. Because some donors lacked HLA typing at each locus, the association tests relied only on the typed subset. According to a later analysis, TCR association rates differed among HLA loci, with DRB1 alleles showing the most associated TCRs and HLA-C alleles showing the fewest. A further reported finding was that TCR beta sequences accurately predicted the HLA-A and HLA-B alleles for most subjects in the first cohort. The classifier was reported to diagnose cytomegalovirus status with high specificity and sensitivity in both the original and validation cohorts. Most TCR sequences were seen in very few donors, while some public TCRs were found in many individuals. Correlated functional status among segregating V segments might reflect linkage disequilibrium, but an unknown experimental factor could not be ruled out. According to the authors, the approach could potentially be generalized to other disease states and immunological phenotypes. Over 15 rarely observed V segments, including chromosome 9 orphons, were excluded from the earlier analysis of about 500 of the donors because counts were too low. In a later analysis, most CMV-associated TCR beta chains were found to appear HLA-restricted, with HLA associations seemingly driven largely by CMV exposure. The sequencing pipeline was judged likely to have produced a cluster of highly shared sequence variants as a technical artifact. A later analysis found that HLA-associated TCR beta chains were more clonally expanded and had lower generation probabilities than equally common non-associated chains. V-gene and J-gene trimming of TCR beta chains was associated with a missense DCLRE1C variant in a later genetic analysis, and the association was replicated in an independent cohort. A later analysis reported that several top co-occurrence clusters appeared linked to parvovirus B19, influenza, CMV and Epstein-Barr virus. The study listed 150 to 200 TCR beta chains as associated with cytomegalovirus.

Library construction relied on the immunoSEQ multiplex PCR assay. For the multiplex PCR, a mixture combining 60 forward primers for TCR Vbeta segments and 13 reverse primers for TCR Jbeta segments was used. A multiplex PCR assay on genomic DNA amplified the CDR3 region of rearranged TCR beta genes. The amplified TCR beta libraries were sequenced on the Illumina HiSeq System as 87-base-pair reads. Per the original workflow: Across the 500 to 850 repertoires, a later analysis counted tens of millions of unique TCR beta chains, some 11 million of which were shared by at least two donors. To remove PCR and sequencing errors, raw reads were error-corrected and collapsed into unique sequences using a nearest-neighbor algorithm that merged closely related sequences. Alignment of CDR3 sequences to IMGT reference sequences was used to assign V, D and J gene segments. For a sequence to be retained, at least a six-nucleotide match to both a V gene segment and a J gene segment was required. Rearrangements were called productive when the CDR3 lacked stop codons and stayed in frame with V and J; all others were non-productive. Following IMGT convention, CDR3 was defined as the stretch from the second conserved V-encoded cysteine up to the conserved J-encoded phenylalanine. Sequences without an unambiguous match to a single V gene segment were excluded from the earlier analysis of several hundred of the donors. An earlier analysis of approximately 590 of the donors classified V segments as functional when productive rearrangements were above 56.7% and as segregating when the standard deviation between donors was above 5%. A statistical classification framework was built to diagnose cytomegalovirus status from the catalog of TCR beta chain sequences. In a later analysis, TCR nucleotide sequences were compared against IMGT/GENE-DB human TR gene sequences so that V and J genes could be assigned. Using the TCRdist pipeline, a later analysis assigned CDR3 sequences along with most-parsimonious VDJ recombination scenarios. A later analysis defined each TCR beta chain by its CDR3 amino acid sequence plus V-gene family, and excluded reads lacking a unique V-gene family. A later analysis removed over 500 highly shared, low-generation-probability nucleotide sequences to deal with suspected cross-contamination and a sequencing artifact. For each public chain, a later analysis derived a clonal expansion index from normalized ranks of inferred template counts within each repertoire. Generation probabilities in a later analysis came from a VDJ recombination model fitted to out-of-frame rearrangements, and those results were checked against IGoR. Hypergeometric tests were used in a later analysis to score TCR-TCR, TCR-HLA and TCR-CMV co-occurrence, with a repertoire-size bias correction applied to the TCR pairs. To estimate false discovery rates, a later analysis permuted the HLA or CMV assignments 20 times. In a later analysis, co-occurring TCRs were grouped with DBSCAN, and TCRdist sequence similarity was added when clustering was performed within HLA-allele-positive subsets. Repertoires with fewer than 30,000 or more than 120,000 public chains were left out of co-occurrence clustering, as were roughly five repertoires with anomalous nucleotide sharing. The table comes from immuneACCESS by way of TCRdb, which keeps in-frame sequences with V and J called. Part of the clones is missing from these tables; in studies checked, under half for an unresolved V gene and the rest for unknown reasons. V and J calls and clone size follow that table, whereas D and trimming were derived from the DNA. Within this sample are about 150,000 clones, with 66% of them counted one time only. The top ten hold 6.5% of the sample.

V is trimmed back by 5 bases and J by 4 bases, and the junction contains 9 bases that no gene match accounts for. The germline V gene encodes CDR1 SGHAT and CDR2 FQNNGV. The CDR3 numbers 16 residues from cysteine through phenylalanine. Only the CDR3 portion is preserved as DNA: 48 bases, with reading frame beginning at the first base. A word on this clone: Its antigen is still unknown. The record has no base qualities; no much larger clone is one base away.

The cohort consisted of some 730 healthy bone marrow donors. All cohort members were sampled while nominally healthy, although unrecorded immune exposures were likely present. The donor tested CMV seronegative, placing the donor among the 352 seronegative members of the cohort. Every donor gave a peripheral blood sample, and the peripheral blood mononuclear cells from that sample were used for TCR beta sequencing. The Qiagen DNeasy Blood Extraction Kit was used to extract genomic DNA from the blood cell samples. The chain employs TRBV11-2 and TRBJ2-5; the central 11 bases match TRBD2. Sequenced: PBMCs. This TCR derives from a woman aged 60-75 years in good health and CMV-seronegative. The nucleotides are TGTGCCAGCAGCCTTGCACTAGCGGGAGCTCGAGAGACCCAGTACTTC. This codes for CASSLALAGARETQYF.